This T cell receptor beta chain was identified during a study of CD8 T cells in ankylosing spondylitis. General study findings and limits: The clones that were linked to disease were reported to be significantly enriched in matched synovial fluid samples from ankylosing spondylitis patients. Disease-linked clones were found to be CD8+ and relatively rare in peripheral blood. Blood from ankylosing spondylitis patients appeared to carry a characteristic roughly 8-variant TCR beta motif.

The CDR3 loop spans 13 amino acids. CDR1 is SGHRS, CDR2 YFSETQ, per germline. The V end was cut by 4 bases, the J end by 4 bases, with 11 bases between. Generation of TCR beta libraries employed quantitative 5'-RACE incorporating molecular barcodes. TCRdb re-derived calls from the 5' RACE reads in MiXCR, one entry per CDR3 protein. The sample lists approximately 350,000 distinct CDR3 sequences, roughly 14% seen once, with around 1% in the top ten. This clonotype was counted many times. Its antigen remains unknown. The TCR originated in a male donor with ankylosing spondylitis or in good health (not recorded which). The sequencing input was blood, either unsorted or a sorted T cell fraction (not recorded which). This chain links TRBV5-1 with TRBJ1-1; no clear D gene. The CDR3 loop is CASSVDLGTEAFF. DNA for the CDR3: TGCGCCAGCAGCGTCGACTTGGGCACTGAAGCTTTCTTT.